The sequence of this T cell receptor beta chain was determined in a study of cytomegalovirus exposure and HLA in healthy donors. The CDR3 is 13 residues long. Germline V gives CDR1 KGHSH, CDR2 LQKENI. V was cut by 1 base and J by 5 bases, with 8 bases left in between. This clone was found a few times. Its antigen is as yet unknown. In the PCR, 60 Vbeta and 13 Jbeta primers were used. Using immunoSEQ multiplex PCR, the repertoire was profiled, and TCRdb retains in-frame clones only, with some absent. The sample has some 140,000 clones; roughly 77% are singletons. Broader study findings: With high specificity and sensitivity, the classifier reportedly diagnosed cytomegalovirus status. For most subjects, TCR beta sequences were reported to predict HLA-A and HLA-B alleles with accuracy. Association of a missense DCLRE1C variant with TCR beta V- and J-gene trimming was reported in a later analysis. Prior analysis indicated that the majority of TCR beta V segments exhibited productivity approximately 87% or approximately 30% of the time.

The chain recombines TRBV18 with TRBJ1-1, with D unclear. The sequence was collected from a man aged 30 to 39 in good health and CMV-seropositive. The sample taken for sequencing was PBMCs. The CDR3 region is CASSPQTETEAFF. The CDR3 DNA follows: TGTGCCAGCTCACCACAAACAGAGACTGAAGCTTTCTTT.